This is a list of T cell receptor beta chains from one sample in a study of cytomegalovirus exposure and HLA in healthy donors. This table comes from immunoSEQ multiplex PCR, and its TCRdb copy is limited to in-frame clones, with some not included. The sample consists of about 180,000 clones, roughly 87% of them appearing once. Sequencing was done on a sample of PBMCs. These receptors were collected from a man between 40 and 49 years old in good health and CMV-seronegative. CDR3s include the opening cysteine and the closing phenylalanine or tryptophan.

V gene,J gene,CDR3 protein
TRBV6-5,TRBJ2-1,CASSPTSGGADEQFF
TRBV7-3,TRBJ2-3,CASSFGPGLLGDTQYF
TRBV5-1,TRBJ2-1,CASSLGEGGPYNEQFF
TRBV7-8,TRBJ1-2,CASSLEGDGYTF
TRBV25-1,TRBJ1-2,CAGQGAPRGGYTF
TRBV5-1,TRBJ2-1,CASSLGVQGPTDEQFF
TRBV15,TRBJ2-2,CATSRSDRVHTGELFF
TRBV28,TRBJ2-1,CASTIAGERHQQFF
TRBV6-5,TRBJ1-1,CASGTLNTEAFF
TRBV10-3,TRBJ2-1,CAISGGLAGYNEQFF
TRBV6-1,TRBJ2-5,CASSELAGIQETQYF
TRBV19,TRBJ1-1,CASSQIDRVAEAFF
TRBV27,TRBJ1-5,CASSSYSNQPQHF
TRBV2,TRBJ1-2,CASTRDRVGGYTF
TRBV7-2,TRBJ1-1,CASSLGRAEEAFF
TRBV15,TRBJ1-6,CATSKTPGQGHPPLHF
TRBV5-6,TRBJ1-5,CASSLRQGVNQPQHF
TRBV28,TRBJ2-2,CASRDRGVSNTGELFF
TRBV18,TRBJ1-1,CASSPRRDTEAFF
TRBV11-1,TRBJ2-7,CASSQGQTYEQYF
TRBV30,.,CAWNRLAAYEQYF
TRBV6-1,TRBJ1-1,CASSEWEGAFF
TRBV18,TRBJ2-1,CASSTPTGVANEQFF
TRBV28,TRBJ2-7,CASRDAGTGGYEQYF
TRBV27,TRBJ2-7,CASSPTPPSGGAGEQYF
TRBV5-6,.,CASSPGGRAGGRHEQYF
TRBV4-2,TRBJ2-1,CASSQLSSGDEQFF
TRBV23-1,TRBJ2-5,CASSSGHPVPETQYF
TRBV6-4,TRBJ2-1,CASSDFPSGSKFF
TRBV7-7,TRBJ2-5,CASSSGTGFETQYF
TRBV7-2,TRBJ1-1,CASSIRHSSESMNTEAFF
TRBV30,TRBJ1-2,CAWTHRRFEEGTNYGYTF
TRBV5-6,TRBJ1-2,CASSQDGEQGFGYGYTF
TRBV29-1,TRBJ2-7,CSVVQGTYEQYF
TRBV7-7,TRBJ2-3,CASSLRTGSTDTQYF
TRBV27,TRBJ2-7,CASSFTSGGGYEQYF
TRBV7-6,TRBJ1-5,CASSLGWDGGDRNQPQHF
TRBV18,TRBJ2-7,CASSSDRGEGQYF
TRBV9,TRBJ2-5,CASSVGASGETQYF
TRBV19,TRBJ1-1,CASSTHRGILWEAFF
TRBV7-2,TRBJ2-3,CASSPLDTQYF
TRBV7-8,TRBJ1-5,CASSQASGGNQPQHF
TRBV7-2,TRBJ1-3,CASSSYTGGAGNTIYF
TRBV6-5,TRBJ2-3,CASRAGGSTDTQYF
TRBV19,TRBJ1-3,CASSTYSFSGNTIYF
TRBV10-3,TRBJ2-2,CAISESAGGPGTGELFF
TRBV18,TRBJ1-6,CASSADRDNSPLHF
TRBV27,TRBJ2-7,CASSLGLAGGEQYF
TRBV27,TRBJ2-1,CASSLKPLREVGDNEQFF
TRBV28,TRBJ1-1,CASSLFGRSSTEAFF
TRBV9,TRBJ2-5,CASSEGYAIAGGQETQYF
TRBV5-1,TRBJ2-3,CASSLAGLAGRADTQYF